A single sample is the source of the 28 T cell receptor beta chains below, sequenced in a study of persistence of HIV-infected CD4 T cells. Sequencing used immunoSEQ version 4 in survey mode. This table comes from immunoSEQ multiplex PCR, and its TCRdb copy is limited to in-frame clones, with some not included. The sample contains some 28,000 clones, roughly 82% of which appear only once. Cells were stimulated with CMV-infected fibroblast lysates at approximately 10 ug/mL. Sorted nonresponding memory CD4+ T cells were CD40L-negative, CD69-negative, CD45RO-high. These receptors lack a known antigen. The source material was CD4+ T cells sorted from PBMCs after roughly 18-hour stimulation, sampled from a patient who received antiretroviral therapy. These receptors all come from an adult man with HIV who was CMV-seropositive.

This sequence joins TRBV5-1 and TRBJ1-5; 9 bases map to TRBD1. The junction had 3 bases not matched to a gene; V was cut back by 4 bases and J by 4 bases. This CDR3 spans 14 amino acids. Germline values: CDR1 SGHRS, CDR2 YFSETQ. The CDR3 loop is CASSDGQGNQPQHF. The CDR3 nucleotides are TGCGCCAGCAGCGACGGACAGGGGAATCAGCCCCAGCATTTT.

This chain joins TRBV9 and TRBJ1-5; TRBD1 might be the D (5 bases). Trimming left V 0 bases short and J 2 bases short, with 9 bases between. CDR1 SGDLS and CDR2 YYNGEE come from the germline V gene. This CDR3 region has 15 residues. The CDR3 nucleotides read TGTGCCAGCAGCGTAGGGTGGGGCGGCAATCAGCCCCAGCATTTT. Its translation is CASSVGWGGNQPQHF.

CDR3 nucleotides: TGTGCCAGCAGCTTCCCGGCGGCCAAAAACATTCAGTACTTC. Translating gives CASSFPAAKNIQYF. V is TRBV5-5 and J is TRBJ2-4; D gene uncertain. V lost 2 bases and J 1 base, leaving 7 bases between the germline ends. This CDR3 has 14 residues. Germline CDR1 is SGHKS and CDR2 is YYEKEE (reference sequence).

The genes are TRBV28 and TRBJ2-7, with 7 bases lining up with TRBD1. Germline V lookup: CDR1 MDHEN, CDR2 SYDVKM. V was clipped by 1 base and J by 4 bases; unmatched bases: 4. The CDR3 runs 14 residues. CDR3 DNA: TGTGCCAGCAGTTTATCACAGGGGAGATACGAGCAGTACTTC. Translating gives CASSLSQGRYEQYF.

The chain is built from TRBV14 and TRBJ2-7, with 12 positions matching TRBD2. The CDR3 covers 14 residues. With V trimmed by 4 bases and J by 3 bases, 1 base remained unmatched. Germline CDR1 SGHDN, CDR2 FVKESK. The CDR3 DNA reads as TGTGCCAGCAGCCCGGGACTAGCGGGCTACGAGCAGTACTTC. It codes for CASSPGLAGYEQYF.

Comments on this clone: The junction differs from germline at one of its ends, possibly a read error. The rearrangement uses TRBV28 and TRBJ1-6; maybe TRBD1 (5 bases). Germline CDR1 MDHEN, CDR2 SYDVKM. The CDR3 spans 13 residues. The CDR3 DNA reads TGCGCGATTGGGGGCTCCTATAATTCACCCCTCCACTTT. Translation: CAIGGSYNSPLHF.

The rearrangement joins TRBV3-1 (or the pseudogene TRBV3-2) to TRBJ2-6, with D unresolved. There are 17 residues in the CDR3. Trimming removed 0 bases at V and 1 base at J, with 10 bases between. Germline V gives CDR1 LGHDT, CDR2 YNNKEL (reference sequence). The CDR3 sequence: CASSQEARPSGANVLTF. The CDR3 DNA is TGTGCCAGCAGCCAAGAGGCGAGACCTTCTGGGGCCAACGTCCTGACTTTC.

About this clone: A read error may produce the germline difference seen at one junction end. The sample contains more than one DNA sequence encoding this CDR3. The V call is TRBV28, the J call TRBJ1-1, with D unclear. Per the germline V gene, CDR1 is MDHEN and CDR2 is SYDVKM. This CDR3 has 13 residues. CDR3 residues: CASLQDLNTEAFF. As DNA, the CDR3 is TGTGCCAGCTTACAAGATTTGAATACTGAAGCTTTCTTT.

The gene calls are TRBV5-1 and TRBJ1-1, with TRBD1 matching 9 bases. Per germline, CDR1 SGHRS and CDR2 YFSETQ. V was clipped by 4 bases and J by 6 bases; unmatched bases: 4. The CDR3 spans 13 residues. The CDR3 nucleotides are TGCGCCAGCAGCACGGACAGGGGCCCTGAAGCTTTCTTT. It translates to CASSTDRGPEAFF.

The rearrangement joins TRBV30 to TRBJ2-1, with 11 nucleotides matching TRBD2. In germline, CDR1 is GTSNPN, CDR2 SVGIG (reference sequence). The CDR3 runs 13 residues. V lost 3 bases to trimming and J lost 10 bases; unmatched junction nucleotides: 5. Here the CDR3 DNA reads TGTGCCTGGAGCGGTCTAGCGGGGGGAGAGCAGTTCTTC. Residues: CAWSGLAGGEQFF.

This clone occurred once. The genes are TRBV19 and TRBJ1-5; the match to TRBD1 covers 7 bases. J lost 0 bases, V lost 8 bases, and 13 bases had no gene match. Per germline, CDR1 LNHDA and CDR2 SQIVND (reference sequence). The CDR3 has 17 amino acids. DNA of the CDR3: TGTGCCAGTGCCAAAGACAGGGTTGGTTTTAGCAATCAGCCCCAGCATTTT. Translation: CASAKDRVGFSNQPQHF.

The chain links TRBV7-8 to TRBJ2-7; TRBD1 or TRBD2 may be the D gene (5 bases each). The germline V and J ends were trimmed by 5 bases and 1 base, with 12 bases remaining between them. There are 14 residues in the CDR3. Looked up from germline, CDR1 is SGHVS and CDR2 is FQNEAQ. CDR3 DNA: TGTGCCAGCAGCGTACCGGGACGGTCCTACGAGCAGTACTTC. It specifies CASSVPGRSYEQYF.

The CDR3 DNA reads TGTGCCAGCAGCCGTGACAGGGGACAAGAGACCCAGTACTTC. This sequence encodes CASSRDRGQETQYF. The genes are TRBV7-8 and TRBJ2-5; 8 nucleotides line up with TRBD1. Trimming cost V 5 bases and J 2 bases; bases outside gene matches: 4. CDR1 is SGHVS, CDR2 FQNEAQ, per germline. CDR3 size: 14 residues. The complete variable domain, with remaining parts taken from reference TRBV7-8 and TRBJ2-5, reads GAGVSQSPRYKVAKRGQDVALRCDPISGHVSLFWYQQALGQGPEFLTYFQNEAQLDKSGLPSDRFFAERPEGSVSTLKIQRTQQEDSAVYLCASSRDRGQETQYFGPGTRLLVL.

The V gene is TRBV18, the J gene TRBJ1-1, with D perhaps TRBD1 (6 bases). The CDR3 has 16 amino acids. Germline lookup yields CDR1 KGHSH and CDR2 LQKENI. V was pared by 5 bases and J by 7 bases, with 23 bases between. The CDR3 DNA reads as TGTGCCAGCTCATCCCGACAGGCCCAGGTCGACTTTGAAGCTTTCTTT. Translating it yields CASSSRQAQVDFEAFF.

The V call is TRBV14, the J call TRBJ2-7; D is undetermined. This CDR3 comprises 14 residues. The germline gives CDR1 SGHDN, CDR2 FVKESK. V was cut by 0 bases and J by 4 bases, with 10 bases left in between. The CDR3 sequence is CASSQEAGKYEQYF. The CDR3 DNA is TGTGCCAGCAGCCAAGAAGCAGGAAAATACGAGCAGTACTTC.

The genes are TRBV15 and TRBJ1-4; D gene unclear. V was pared by 3 bases and J by 0 bases, with 11 bases between. In germline, CDR1 is LNHNV, CDR2 YYDKDF (reference sequence). The CDR3 has 16 amino acids. CDR3 coding DNA: TGTGCCACCAGCAGCGGATCCACTGCAACTAATGAAAAACTGTTTTTT. It is translated as CATSSGSTATNEKLFF.

This clone appeared a single time. J is TRBJ2-7 and V is TRBV29-1; D call uncertain. The germline V gene encodes CDR1 SQVTM and CDR2 ANQGSEA. The CDR3 is made up of 13 amino acids. The V and J ends lost 2 bases and 0 bases respectively, with 8 bases between them. The CDR3 bases are TGCAGCGTTGAAAACCCGAGCTCCTACGAGCAGTACTTC. Protein sequence: CSVENPSSYEQYF.

CDR3 coding DNA: TGCGCCAGCAGCTTGGCCAAACAGGGACTAAACTATGGCTACACCTTC. Its translation is CASSLAKQGLNYGYTF. The J gene is TRBJ1-2, the V gene TRBV5-1; D possibly corresponds to TRBD1 (6 bases). There are 16 residues in the CDR3. Germline V gives CDR1 SGHRS, CDR2 YFSETQ. Trimming pared 0 bases from V and 2 bases from J, leaving 14 bases between.

This chain uses TRBV19 with TRBJ1-5; D may be TRBD1 (5 bases). Germline V gene sequence: CDR1 LNHDA, CDR2 SQIVND (reference sequence). This CDR3 is 12 amino acids long. Between the trimmed V and J ends, which lost 6 bases and 6 bases, there was a span of 9 bases. Here the CDR3 reads CASRTGLQPQHF. For the CDR3, the DNA is TGTGCCAGTAGAACAGGACTTCAGCCCCAGCATTTT.

This clone came up a few times. The genes are TRBV5-1 and TRBJ2-2; 8 bases are shared with TRBD1. After removal of 0 bases from V and 5 bases from J, the junction contained 15 bases not matched to a gene. This CDR3 contains 19 residues. Germline CDR1 and CDR2: SGHRS and YFSETQ. The CDR3 spells CASSLAGQGVRLGTGELFF. CDR3 in DNA: TGCGCCAGCAGCTTGGCAGGACAGGGTGTCCGCCTTGGGACCGGGGAGCTGTTTTTT.

This chain joins TRBV6-5 and TRBJ1-6; 7 nucleotides agree with TRBD1. The V gene's germline CDR1 is MNHEY and CDR2 SVGAGI. The ends lost 8 bases at V and 7 bases at J; junction bases unmatched: 5. CDR3 size: 13 residues. CDR3 nucleotide sequence: TGTGCCAGCCGACGGGACAGAAATTCACCCCTCCACTTT. Amino acid sequence: CASRRDRNSPLHF.

The gene calls are TRBV7-3 and TRBJ2-3, with TRBD2 matching over 12 bases. J gave up 4 bases and V 1 base, and 9 bases lay outside the gene matches. Germline V gives CDR1 SGHTA, CDR2 FQGTGA. The CDR3 sequence is 18 residues long. CDR3 sequence (DNA): TGTGCCAGCAGCTTAAGGTCCCTAGCGGGGGGGCAGTCAGATACGCAGTATTTT. Translating gives CASSLRSLAGGQSDTQYF.

This sequence joins TRBV19 and TRBJ2-7; the D gene is possibly TRBD1 (6 bases). The CDR3 totals 14 residues. The V and J ends lost 5 bases and 6 bases respectively, with 17 bases between them. CDR1 is LNHDA, CDR2 SQIVND, per germline (reference sequence). The CDR3 DNA reads TGTGCCAGTAGTGCCCACTGGGACATTTCCGAGCAGTACTTC. As protein: CASSAHWDISEQYF.

V is TRBV6-5 and J is TRBJ2-5, with D possibly TRBD1 on 6 matching bases. The CDR3 is made up of 11 amino acids. Germline V gene lookup returns CDR1 MNHEY and CDR2 SVGAGI. The ends were cut back, 8 bases at V and 5 bases at J, with 9 bases in the middle. The DNA of the CDR3 is TGTGCCAGCCAGGGGACCGAGACCCAGTACTTC. As protein: CASQGTETQYF.

The chain joins TRBV10-3 to TRBJ2-7; D perhaps matches TRBD1 (6 bases). CDR1 and CDR2 from the germline V gene are ENHRY and SYGVKD. Trimming removed 6 bases from V and 6 bases from J, with 18 bases in between. The CDR3 has 14 residues. In DNA form, the CDR3 reads TGTGCCATCAGGATACAGGTACAAGGGGGCGAGCAGTACTTC. Its translation is CAIRIQVQGGEQYF.

This clone was seen only once. The rearrangement joins TRBV12-3 or TRBV12-4 to TRBJ2-2; 7 bases agree with TRBD2. J was trimmed by 6 bases and V by 7 bases; bases with no gene match: 5. This CDR3 is 13 amino acids long. The CDR3 protein is CASTGGIAGELFF. The CDR3, as DNA: TGTGCCAGCACCGGGGGGATCGCCGGGGAGCTGTTTTTT.

The chain employs TRBV30 and TRBJ1-2, with 9 bases identical to TRBD1. This CDR3 is built from 14 residues. Unmatched junction bases numbered 5, after V lost 4 bases and J lost 2 bases. Looked up from germline, CDR1 is GTSNPN and CDR2 is SVGIG (reference sequence). CDR3 bases: TGTGCCTGGACCCAGGGACAGGGAAACTATGGCTACACCTTC. This translates into CAWTQGQGNYGYTF.

CDR3 DNA: TGTGCCAGCAGCTTAAGGGGGGGCAGCACAGATACGCAGTATTTT. Protein sequence: CASSLRGGSTDTQYF. This rearrangement joins TRBV11-3 to TRBJ2-3; TRBD2 might be the D (7 bases). CDR3 length: 15 residues. Germline CDR1 SGHNT, CDR2 YENEEA. V lost 2 bases and J lost 0, with 9 bases in between.